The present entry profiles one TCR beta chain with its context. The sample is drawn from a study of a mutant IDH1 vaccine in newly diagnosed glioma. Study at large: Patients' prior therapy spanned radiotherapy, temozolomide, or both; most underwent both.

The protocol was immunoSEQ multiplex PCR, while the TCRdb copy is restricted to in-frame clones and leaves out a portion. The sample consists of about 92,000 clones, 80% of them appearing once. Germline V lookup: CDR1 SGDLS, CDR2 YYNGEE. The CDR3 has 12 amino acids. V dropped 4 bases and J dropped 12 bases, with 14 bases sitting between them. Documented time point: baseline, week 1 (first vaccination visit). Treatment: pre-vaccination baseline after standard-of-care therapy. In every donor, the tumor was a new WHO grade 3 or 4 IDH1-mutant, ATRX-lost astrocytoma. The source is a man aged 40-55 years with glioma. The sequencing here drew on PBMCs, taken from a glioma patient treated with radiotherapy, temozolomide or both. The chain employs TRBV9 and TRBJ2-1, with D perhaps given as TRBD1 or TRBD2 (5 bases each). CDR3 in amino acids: CASSPIPGPQFF. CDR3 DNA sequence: TGTGCCAGCAGCCCAATACCGGGACCGCAGTTCTTC.